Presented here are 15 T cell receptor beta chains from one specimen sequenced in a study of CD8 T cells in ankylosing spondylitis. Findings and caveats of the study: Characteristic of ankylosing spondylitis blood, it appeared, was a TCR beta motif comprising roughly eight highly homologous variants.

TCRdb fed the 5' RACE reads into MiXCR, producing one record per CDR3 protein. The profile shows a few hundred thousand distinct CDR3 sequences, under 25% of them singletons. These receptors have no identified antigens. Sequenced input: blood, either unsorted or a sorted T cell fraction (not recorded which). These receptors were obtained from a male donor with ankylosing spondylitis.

CDR3 residues: CASTLAGVTGELFF. The CDR3 region has the DNA TGTGCCAGCACACTAGCGGGAGTAACCGGGGAGCTGTTTTTT. The rearrangement joins TRBV7-2 to TRBJ2-2; TRBD2 matches at 11 bases. The germline V gene has CDR1 SGHTA and CDR2 FQGNSA. V lost 7 bases to trimming and J lost 5 bases; unmatched junction nucleotides: 3. CDR3 size: 14 residues.

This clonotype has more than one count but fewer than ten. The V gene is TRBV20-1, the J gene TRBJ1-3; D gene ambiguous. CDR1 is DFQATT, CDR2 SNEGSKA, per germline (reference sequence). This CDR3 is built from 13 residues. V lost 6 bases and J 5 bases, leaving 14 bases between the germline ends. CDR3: CSAPDLYRNTIYF. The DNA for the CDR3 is TGCAGTGCCCCTGACCTGTACCGAAACACCATATATTTT.

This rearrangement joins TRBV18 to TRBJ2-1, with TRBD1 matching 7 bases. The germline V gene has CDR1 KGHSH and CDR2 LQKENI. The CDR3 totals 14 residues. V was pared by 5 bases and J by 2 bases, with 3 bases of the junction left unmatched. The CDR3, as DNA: TGTGCCAGCTCAGGGGACAGAACCTACAATGAGCAGTTCTTC. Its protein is CASSGDRTYNEQFF.

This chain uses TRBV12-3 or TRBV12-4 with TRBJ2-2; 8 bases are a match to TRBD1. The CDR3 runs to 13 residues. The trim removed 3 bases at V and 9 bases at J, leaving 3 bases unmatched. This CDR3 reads CASSLGQVRELFF. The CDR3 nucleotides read TGTGCCAGCAGTTTGGGACAGGTGCGGGAGCTGTTTTTT.

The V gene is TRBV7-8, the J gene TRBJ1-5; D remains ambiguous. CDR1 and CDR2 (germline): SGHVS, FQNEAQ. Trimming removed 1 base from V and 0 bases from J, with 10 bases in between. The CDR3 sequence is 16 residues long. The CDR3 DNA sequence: TGTGCCAGCAGCTTAGGGAGATGGGGTAGCAATCAGCCCCAGCATTTT. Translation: CASSLGRWGSNQPQHF.

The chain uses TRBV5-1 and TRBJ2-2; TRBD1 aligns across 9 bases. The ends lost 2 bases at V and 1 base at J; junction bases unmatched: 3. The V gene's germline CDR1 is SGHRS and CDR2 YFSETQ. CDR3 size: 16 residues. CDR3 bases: TGCGCCAGCAGCTTTACGGGACAGGGGAACACCGGGGAGCTGTTTTTT. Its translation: CASSFTGQGNTGELFF.

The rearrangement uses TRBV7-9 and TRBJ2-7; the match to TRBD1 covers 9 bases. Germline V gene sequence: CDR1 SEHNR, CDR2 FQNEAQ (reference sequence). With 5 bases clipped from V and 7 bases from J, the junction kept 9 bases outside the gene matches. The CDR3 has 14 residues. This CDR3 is CASSPFQGTGEQYF. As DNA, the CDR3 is TGTGCCAGCAGCCCATTCCAGGGGACAGGGGAGCAGTACTTC.

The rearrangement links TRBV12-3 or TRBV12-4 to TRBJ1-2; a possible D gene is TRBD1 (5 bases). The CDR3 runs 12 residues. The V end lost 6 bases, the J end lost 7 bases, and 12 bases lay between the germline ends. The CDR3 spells CASSFGGRGYTF. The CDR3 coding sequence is TGTGCCAGCAGCTTTGGGGGACGTGGCTACACCTTC.

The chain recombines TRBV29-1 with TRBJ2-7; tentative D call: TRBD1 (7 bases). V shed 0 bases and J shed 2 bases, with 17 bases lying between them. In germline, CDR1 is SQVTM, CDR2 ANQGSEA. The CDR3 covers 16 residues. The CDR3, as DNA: TGCAGCGTTGAAGACGAGGGCAGGGGGGTCCCCTACGAGCAGTACTTC. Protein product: CSVEDEGRGVPYEQYF.

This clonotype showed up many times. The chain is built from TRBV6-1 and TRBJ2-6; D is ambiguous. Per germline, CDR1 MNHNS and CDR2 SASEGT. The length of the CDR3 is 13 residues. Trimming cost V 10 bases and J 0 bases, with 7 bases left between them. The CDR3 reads CATESSGANVLTF. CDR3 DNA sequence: TGTGCCACCGAGAGCTCTGGGGCCAACGTCCTGACTTTC.

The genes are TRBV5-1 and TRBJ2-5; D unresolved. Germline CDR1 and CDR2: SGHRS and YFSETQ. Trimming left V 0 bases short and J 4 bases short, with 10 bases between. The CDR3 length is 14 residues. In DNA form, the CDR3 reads TGCGCCAGCAGCTTGGGTATGAGAAGAGAGACCCAGTACTTC. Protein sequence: CASSLGMRRETQYF.

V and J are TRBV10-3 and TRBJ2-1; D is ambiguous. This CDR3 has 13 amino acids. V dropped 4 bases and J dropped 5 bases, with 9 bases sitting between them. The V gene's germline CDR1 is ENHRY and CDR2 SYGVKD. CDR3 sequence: CAISADPHNEQFF. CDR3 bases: TGTGCCATCAGTGCCGACCCCCACAATGAGCAGTTCTTC.

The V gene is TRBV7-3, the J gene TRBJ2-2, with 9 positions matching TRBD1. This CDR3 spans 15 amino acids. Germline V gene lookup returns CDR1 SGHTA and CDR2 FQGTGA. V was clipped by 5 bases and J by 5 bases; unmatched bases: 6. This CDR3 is CASSQGTGTTGELFF. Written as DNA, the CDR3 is TGTGCCAGCAGCCAAGGGACAGGGACGACCGGGGAGCTGTTTTTT.

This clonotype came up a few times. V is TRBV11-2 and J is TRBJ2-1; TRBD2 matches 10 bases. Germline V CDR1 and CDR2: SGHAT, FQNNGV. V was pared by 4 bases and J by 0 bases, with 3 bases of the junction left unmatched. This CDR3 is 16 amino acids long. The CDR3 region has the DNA TGTGCCAGCAGCTCCAGGACTAGCGGCTCCTACAATGAGCAGTTCTTC. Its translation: CASSSRTSGSYNEQFF.

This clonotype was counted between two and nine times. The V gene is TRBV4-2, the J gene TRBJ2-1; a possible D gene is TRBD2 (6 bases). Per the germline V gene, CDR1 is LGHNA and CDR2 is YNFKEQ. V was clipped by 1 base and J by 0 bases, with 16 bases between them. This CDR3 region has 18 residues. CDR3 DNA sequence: TGTGCCAGCAGCCAAGTCCGGGACTTGACGAGCTCCTACAATGAGCAGTTCTTC. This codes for CASSQVRDLTSSYNEQFF.